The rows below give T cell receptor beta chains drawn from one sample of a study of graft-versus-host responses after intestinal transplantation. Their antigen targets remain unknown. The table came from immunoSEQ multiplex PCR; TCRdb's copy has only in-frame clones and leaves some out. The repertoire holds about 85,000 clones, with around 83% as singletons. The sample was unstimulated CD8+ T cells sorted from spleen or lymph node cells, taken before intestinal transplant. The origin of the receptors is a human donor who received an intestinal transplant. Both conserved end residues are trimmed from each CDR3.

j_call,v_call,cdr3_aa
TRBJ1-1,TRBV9,ASSVRVQNTEAF
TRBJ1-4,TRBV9,ASSVTGSHEKLF
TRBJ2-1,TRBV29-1,SAYRGQSEQF
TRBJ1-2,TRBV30,AINGDREDYGYT
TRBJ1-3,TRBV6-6,ASSYSGSGNTIY
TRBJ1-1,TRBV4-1,ASSQDPWGAVTVNTEAF
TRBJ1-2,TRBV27,ASSLAPYPVGGYT
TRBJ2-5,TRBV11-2,ASSRYGLAQKAMETQY
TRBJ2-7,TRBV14,ASSLRGGAGGDEQY
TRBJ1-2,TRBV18,ASSPQSNVGAFYGYT
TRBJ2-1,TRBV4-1,ASSLGAAIYNEQF
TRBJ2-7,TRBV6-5,ASSRGAALYEQY
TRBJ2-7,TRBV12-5,ASGPYLGAYEQY
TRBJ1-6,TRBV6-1,ASSEELISNSPLH
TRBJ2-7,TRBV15,ATSGRQGAYEQY
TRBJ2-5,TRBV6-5,ASSATGVRVETQY
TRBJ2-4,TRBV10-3,AISESEGKTGGLQY
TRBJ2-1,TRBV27,ASSPWDRDLVEQF
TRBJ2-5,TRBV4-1,ASSQDVWGEETQY
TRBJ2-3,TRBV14,ASSVTGTSFSDTQY
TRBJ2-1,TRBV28,ASSLFMRGREEQF
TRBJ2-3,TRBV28,ASSPSSGHVDTQY
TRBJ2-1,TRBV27,ASSFGQGASEQF
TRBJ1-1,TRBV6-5,ASSPRENTEAF
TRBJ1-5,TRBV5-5,ASSPDDAQPQH
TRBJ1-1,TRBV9,ASSAQGQAMREAF
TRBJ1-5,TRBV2,ASSEGQARQPQH
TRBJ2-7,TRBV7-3,ASSLTPGVAGYEQY
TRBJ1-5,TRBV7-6,ASSWLPGQGALRSNQPQH
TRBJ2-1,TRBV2,ASGGSSGGPYNEQF
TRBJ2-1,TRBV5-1,ASSLGGEEQF
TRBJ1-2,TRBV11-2,ASSPPDRLPYYGYT
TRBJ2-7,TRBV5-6,ASSGQGAIYEQY
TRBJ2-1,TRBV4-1,ASSQDKVSYNEQF
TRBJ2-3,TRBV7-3,ASSLIPTSGSTDTQY
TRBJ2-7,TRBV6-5,ASSRGLAGAYEQY
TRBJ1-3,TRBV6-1,ASRTGGPGNTIY
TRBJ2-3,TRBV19,ASSTCYPDTGRFHTDTQY
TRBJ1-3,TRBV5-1,ASRTGTGAGNTIY
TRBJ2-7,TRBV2,ASSEVGVSYEQY
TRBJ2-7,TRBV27,ATSSGQNEQY
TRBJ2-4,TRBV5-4,ASQPGPAKNIQY
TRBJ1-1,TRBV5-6,ASSKTGTVFNTEAF
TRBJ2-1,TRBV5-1,ASSFPSGRITYNEQF
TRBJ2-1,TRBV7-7,ASSPRLAGSFTEQF
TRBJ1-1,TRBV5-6,ASSLDRRLNTEAF
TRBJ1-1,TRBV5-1,ASSSKTGLNTEAF
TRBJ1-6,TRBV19,ASTLPGREDSPLH
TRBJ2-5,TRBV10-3,AISYRDRLQETQY
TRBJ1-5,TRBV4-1,ASSQEGGVGYQPQH
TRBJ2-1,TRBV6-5,ASSYSGWIYNEQF